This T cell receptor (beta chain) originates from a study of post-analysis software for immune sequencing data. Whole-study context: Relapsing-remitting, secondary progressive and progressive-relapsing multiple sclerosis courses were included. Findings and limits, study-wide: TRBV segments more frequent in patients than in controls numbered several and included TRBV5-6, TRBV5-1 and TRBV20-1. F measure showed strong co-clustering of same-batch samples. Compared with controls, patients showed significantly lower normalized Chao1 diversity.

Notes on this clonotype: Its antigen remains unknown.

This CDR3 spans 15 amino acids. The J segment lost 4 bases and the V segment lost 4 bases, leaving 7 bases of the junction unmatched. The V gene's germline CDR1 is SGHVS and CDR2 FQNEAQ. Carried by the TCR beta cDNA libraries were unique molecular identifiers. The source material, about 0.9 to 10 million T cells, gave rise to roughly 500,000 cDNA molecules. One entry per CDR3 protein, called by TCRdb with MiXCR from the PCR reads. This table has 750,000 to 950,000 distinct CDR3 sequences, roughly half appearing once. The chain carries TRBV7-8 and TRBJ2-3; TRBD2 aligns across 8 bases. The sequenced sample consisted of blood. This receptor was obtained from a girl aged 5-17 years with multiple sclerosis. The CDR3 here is CASSWSGSPADTQYF. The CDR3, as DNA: TGTGCCAGCAGCTGGAGCGGGAGTCCGGCAGATACGCAGTATTTT.